These 25 T cell receptor beta chains share one sample of origin, sequenced in a study of cytomegalovirus exposure and HLA in healthy donors. 13 Jbeta primers and 60 Vbeta primers were used for the PCR. Assay: immunoSEQ multiplex PCR; the TCRdb copy retains only in-frame clones and omits some. The table shows about 140,000 clones, with roughly 87% occurring only once. Sequencing used PBMCs. These receptors all stem from a woman between 40 and 50 years old in good health and CMV-seronegative.

This clone was counted once. V is TRBV7-9 and J is TRBJ1-3; TRBD1 is a possible D gene (6 bases). Trimming stripped 5 bases from V and 0 bases from J, with 14 bases between. Germline CDR1 is SEHNR and CDR2 is FQNEAQ (reference sequence). CDR3 length: 16 amino acids. The CDR3 DNA reads TGTGCCAGCAGCCCACAGGGCCCTGACTCTGGAAACACCATATATTTT. Its protein product is CASSPQGPDSGNTIYF.

The chain couples TRBV9 to TRBJ2-3, with a weak D call TRBD2 (5 bases). Germline V gene lookup returns CDR1 SGDLS and CDR2 YYNGEE. The V gene lost 4 bases and the J gene lost 5 bases, with 17 bases spanning the gap. The CDR3 is made up of 15 amino acids. The DNA for the CDR3 is TGTGCCAGCAGCAAAACACCCCTAGGGAGAGATACGCAGTATTTT. This codes for CASSKTPLGRDTQYF. Using reference TRBV9 and TRBJ2-3 for the parts outside the CDR3, the full variable domain is DSGVTQTPKHLITATGQRVTLRCSPRSGDLSVYWYQQSLDQGLQFLIQYYNGEERAKGNILERFSAQQFPDLHSELNLSSLELGDSALYFCASSKTPLGRDTQYFGPGTRLTVL.

The chain has TRBV11-1 and TRBJ2-1; TRBD2 is a possible D gene (5 bases). In germline, CDR1 is SGHAT, CDR2 FQDESV (reference sequence). This CDR3 has 16 amino acids. Between the trimmed V and J ends, which lost 3 bases and 5 bases, there was a span of 17 bases. CDR3 coding DNA: TGTGCCAGCAGCTTCTACTCGGGAAGCGTTGACAATGAGCAGTTCTTC. Translated, it gives CASSFYSGSVDNEQFF. Full variable domain (rest looked up from reference TRBV11-1 and TRBJ2-1): EAEVAQSPRYKITEKSQAVAFWCDPISGHATLYWYRQILGQGPELLVQFQDESVVDDSQLPKDRFSAERLKGVDSTLKIQPAELGDSAMYLCASSFYSGSVDNEQFFGPGTRLTVL.

The chain recombines TRBV11-3 with TRBJ2-7, with TRBD1 as a possible D gene (5 bases). The CDR3 is 14 amino acids. Germline lookup yields CDR1 SGHNT and CDR2 YENEEA. V lost 6 bases and J 7 bases, leaving 19 bases between the germline ends. DNA for the CDR3: TGTGCCAGCAGGAGGAAGGGGAACGGCCGTGAGCAGTACTTC. It is translated as CASRRKGNGREQYF.

CDR3 sequence (DNA): TGCAGTGCTTCTCAGGGGAACGAGCAGTACTTC. Translating it yields CSASQGNEQYF. The rearrangement uses TRBV20-1 and TRBJ2-7; weak D call: TRBD1 (6 bases). Germline V CDR1 and CDR2: DFQATT, SNEGSKA (reference sequence). V shed 5 bases and J shed 5 bases, with 10 bases lying between them. The CDR3 runs 11 residues.

The rearrangement uses TRBV7-3 and TRBJ2-2; 7 nucleotides agree with TRBD1. Trimming at V came to 3 bases and at J to 4 bases, leaving 8 bases not matched to a gene. This CDR3 is 16 amino acids long. Germline loops: CDR1 SGHTA, CDR2 FQGTGA. The CDR3 region is CASSFGQVSTTGELFF. For the CDR3, the DNA is TGTGCCAGCAGCTTCGGACAGGTATCGACCACCGGGGAGCTGTTTTTT.

V and J are TRBV10-3 and TRBJ1-3, with a possible D match to TRBD1 (6 bases). Germline CDR1 reads ENHRY; CDR2 reads SYGVKD. The CDR3 has 15 amino acids. Trimming took off 5 bases at V and 3 bases at J, with 14 bases between the two ends. Here the CDR3 DNA reads TGTGCCATCAGTAATCTGACAGGATTTGGAAACACCATATATTTT. This sequence encodes CAISNLTGFGNTIYF.

The J gene is TRBJ2-5, the V gene TRBV15; 7 nucleotides match TRBD1. The CDR3 runs 14 residues. CDR1 is LNHNV and CDR2 is YYDKDF in the germline V gene (reference sequence). The J segment lost 5 bases and the V segment lost 3 bases, leaving 6 bases of the junction unmatched. The CDR3 nucleotides read TGTGCCACCAGCAGGACAGGGTGGGAGGAGACCCAGTACTTC. Translating it yields CATSRTGWEETQYF.

The CDR3 sequence is CASSTNRDPGGFMNTEAFF. The CDR3 DNA reads TGTGCCAGCAGTACCAACCGGGACCCCGGGGGATTTATGAACACTGAAGCTTTCTTT. This chain links TRBV28 with TRBJ1-1, with D possibly matching TRBD1 (5 bases). CDR3 length: 19 residues. V shed 5 bases and J shed 0 bases, with 25 bases lying between them. Looked up from germline, CDR1 is MDHEN and CDR2 is SYDVKM.

V is TRBV11-3 and J is TRBJ2-7; tentative D call: TRBD1 (6 bases). The CDR3 contains 15 residues. V gave up 2 bases and J gave up 4 bases, with 15 bases separating them. CDR1 and CDR2 from the germline V gene are SGHNT and YENEEA. CDR3 protein: CASSLPGTLSYEQYF. The CDR3 nucleotides read TGTGCCAGCAGCTTACCAGGGACACTCTCTTACGAGCAGTACTTC. Full variable domain (missing parts from reference TRBV11-3 and TRBJ2-7): EAGVVQSPRYKIIEKKQPVAFWCNPISGHNTLYWYLQNLGQGPELLIRYENEEAVDDSQLPKDRFSAERLKGVDSTLKIQPAELGDSAVYLCASSLPGTLSYEQYFGPGTRLTVT.

This clone was seen only once. This chain links TRBV6-5 with TRBJ2-7; the match to TRBD2 covers 8 bases. With 6 bases clipped from V and 5 bases from J, the junction kept 12 bases outside the gene matches. The CDR3 sequence is 15 residues long. The germline V gene has CDR1 MNHEY and CDR2 SVGAGI. The CDR3 bases are TGTGCCAGCAGACCCTTCAGCGGGAGAGAAGACGAGCAGTACTTC. Translating it yields CASRPFSGREDEQYF.

This sequence joins TRBV19 and TRBJ2-1; 7 bases map to TRBD2. The J segment lost 3 bases and the V segment lost 2 bases, leaving 7 bases of the junction unmatched. This CDR3 has 16 amino acids. Germline V gene lookup returns CDR1 LNHDA and CDR2 SQIVND (reference sequence). The CDR3 reads CASSIMAASGYNEQFF. The CDR3 nucleotides read TGTGCCAGTAGTATAATGGCGGCTAGCGGCTACAATGAGCAGTTCTTC.

The rearrangement links TRBV5-4 to TRBJ2-7, with TRBD2 identical over 16 bases. The germline V gene has CDR1 SGHNT and CDR2 YYREEE (reference sequence). The CDR3 contains 17 residues. Trimming took 5 bases from V and 7 from J; bases not matched to a gene: 12. The CDR3 DNA is TGTGCCAGCAGTACCGGGACTAGCGGGAGGGCCGGGGGGGAGCAGTACTTC. It translates to CASSTGTSGRAGGEQYF.

The J gene is TRBJ1-3, the V gene TRBV29-1, with 7 bases aligning to TRBD1. The length of the CDR3 is 15 residues. Germline values: CDR1 SQVTM, CDR2 ANQGSEA. V lost 4 bases, J lost 4 bases, and 10 bases stayed unmatched. The CDR3 DNA follows: TGCAGCGTTGTGTACCCGACAGGGCCCGGAAACACCATATATTTT. It encodes CSVVYPTGPGNTIYF.

This clone has a single count. V gene TRBV5-4 combines with J gene TRBJ1-1; 7 bases are a match to TRBD1. V trimming: 4 bases; J trimming: 0 bases; junction bases outside the gene matches: 3. This CDR3 spans 14 amino acids. The germline V gene encodes CDR1 SGHNT and CDR2 YYREEE (reference sequence). The CDR3 DNA sequence: TGTGCCAGCAGCCCCAGGGGGGTGAACACTGAAGCTTTCTTT. Translating gives CASSPRGVNTEAFF.

This clone was detected once. The J gene is TRBJ1-1, the V gene TRBV7-3, with D uncertain. The V gene lost 1 base and the J gene lost 1 base, with 10 bases spanning the gap. The CDR3 length is 15 residues. Germline V gene data show CDR1 as SGHTA and CDR2 as FQGTGA. CDR3 sequence reads: CASSLMAAANTEAFF. The CDR3 DNA sequence: TGTGCCAGCAGCTTAATGGCGGCCGCGAACACTGAAGCTTTCTTT.

V usage is TRBV5-1 and J usage is TRBJ1-1, with TRBD1 matching over 9 bases. Germline V gene lookup returns CDR1 SGHRS and CDR2 YFSETQ. V trimming: 0 bases; J trimming: 3 bases; junction bases outside the gene matches: 12. The CDR3 loop spans 18 amino acids. CDR3 sequence: CASSLGGQGTVGDTEAFF. In DNA form, the CDR3 reads TGCGCCAGCAGCTTGGGGGGACAGGGAACCGTCGGGGACACTGAAGCTTTCTTT.

The chain links TRBV7-9 to TRBJ2-1; 9 bases are shared with TRBD2. The CDR3 has 18 amino acids. With 2 bases clipped from V and 0 bases from J, the junction kept 8 bases outside the gene matches. Germline CDR1 SEHNR, CDR2 FQNEAQ (reference sequence). CDR3 protein: CASSLRGAGGSSYNEQFF. The CDR3 DNA reads as TGTGCCAGCAGCTTAAGGGGGGCGGGAGGGAGCTCCTACAATGAGCAGTTCTTC.

This clone was detected only a few times. The CDR3 region has the DNA TGTGCCAGCAGTGAACTAGCGGGGCTCCAAGAGACCCAGTACTTC. It encodes CASSELAGLQETQYF. V gene TRBV6-1 combines with J gene TRBJ2-5, with TRBD2 identical over 9 bases. The CDR3 has 15 residues. The germline gives CDR1 MNHNS, CDR2 SASEGT. The J segment lost 1 base and the V segment lost 2 bases, leaving 2 bases of the junction unmatched.

V usage is TRBV7-8 and J usage is TRBJ1-5, with D possibly TRBD1 on 5 matching bases. The CDR3 totals 16 residues. Germline values: CDR1 SGHVS, CDR2 FQNEAQ. V lost 2 bases, J lost 1 base, and 12 bases lay in between. The CDR3 loop is CASSLRGLGSNQPQHF. CDR3 in DNA: TGTGCCAGCAGCTTACGGGGGTTGGGGAGCAATCAGCCCCAGCATTTT.

The chain recombines TRBV6-6 with TRBJ2-5; D gene uncertain. V was shortened by 7 bases and J by 1 base, with 13 bases between the two germline ends. Germline V gene sequence: CDR1 MNHNY, CDR2 SVGAGI (reference sequence). CDR3 length equals 14 residues. The DNA of the CDR3 is TGTGCCAGCACCCTCCGGGTGGGCCAAGAGACCCAGTACTTC. It yields the protein CASTLRVGQETQYF.

A single count supports this clone. Here the CDR3 DNA reads TGTGCCAGCAGCGGAGGGAAGGTGGAGACCCAGTACTTC. This codes for CASSGGKVETQYF. The chain employs TRBV7-7 and TRBJ2-5; TRBD2 is a possible D gene (6 bases). Trimming stripped 5 bases from V and 5 bases from J, with 12 bases between. Per the germline V gene, CDR1 is SSHAT and CDR2 is FNYEAQ (reference sequence). The CDR3 length is 13 residues.

DNA of the CDR3: TGTGCCAGCAGCCTAACTAGCGGGAGGTACACCGGGGAGCTGTTTTTT. It codes for CASSLTSGRYTGELFF. The V and J genes are TRBV7-2 and TRBJ2-2, with TRBD2 matching over 12 bases. CDR3 size: 16 residues. Germline CDR1 is SGHTA and CDR2 is FQGNSA. V gave up 5 bases and J gave up 3 bases; unmatched junction bases: 4.

The chain recombines TRBV5-4 with TRBJ2-3, with D perhaps TRBD1 (7 bases). CDR1 and CDR2 from the germline V gene are SGHNT and YYREEE (reference sequence). V lost 4 bases and J 5 bases, leaving 20 bases between the germline ends. The length of the CDR3 is 16 residues. The CDR3 sequence is CASSRPGGPTGDTQYF. In nucleotides, the CDR3 is TGTGCCAGCAGCCGCCCAGGGGGGCCCACCGGAGATACGCAGTATTTT.

The chain links TRBV5-1 to TRBJ2-1; TRBD2 matches at 10 bases. Germline CDR1 SGHRS, CDR2 YFSETQ. The V segment lost 4 bases and the J segment 5 bases; nucleotides outside the gene matches: 6. The CDR3 has 15 residues. CDR3 coding DNA: TGCGCCAGCAGCCTAAGGACTAGCGGTAACAATGAGCAGTTCTTC. Translation: CASSLRTSGNNEQFF.